This is a list of T cell receptor beta chains from one sample in a study of early T cells in non-severe SARS-CoV-2 infection. TCRdb reprocessed the 5' RACE reads with MiXCR, giving one entry per CDR3 protein. The sample carries about 83,000 distinct CDR3 sequences, about 13% recorded once. The sequenced sample consisted of whole blood. These receptors originate from an adult who was a healthcare worker with PCR-confirmed SARS-CoV-2 infection or an uninfected control (not recorded which). The CDR3 runs from the conserved cysteine through the conserved F or W. The D gene is left open where the match is weak. Not all rows give a size; the values are once, few, many and, for expanded clones, a class.

d_gene: -
abundance: -
v_gene: TRBV12-3/TRBV12-4
j_gene: TRBJ2-4
CDR3nt: TGTGCCAGCAGGGCAAAGGCGTTAATTCAGTACTTC
CDR3aa: CASRAKALIQYF

d_gene: TRBD2
abundance: few
v_gene: TRBV28
j_gene: TRBJ2-3
CDR3nt: TGTGCCAGCAGGAAAAGCGGGGGGAGAACAGATACGCAGTATTTT
CDR3aa: CASRKSGGRTDTQYF

d_gene: -
abundance: few
v_gene: TRBV14
j_gene: TRBJ2-5
CDR3nt: TGTGCCAGCAGCCAAGAGATCGCCAAAAGCTTCTTACAAGAGACCCAGTACTTC
CDR3aa: CASSQEIAKSFLQETQYF

d_gene: TRBD1
abundance: few
v_gene: TRBV11-2
j_gene: TRBJ1-5
CDR3nt: TGTGCCAGCAGTTCAGACAGGGAAACTTATAGCAATCAGCCCCAGCATTTT
CDR3aa: CASSSDRETYSNQPQHF

d_gene: TRBD2
abundance: -
v_gene: TRBV24-1
j_gene: TRBJ2-5
CDR3nt: TGTGCCACGTCTAGGAGCGGGGGCGAGACCCAGTACTTC
CDR3aa: CATSRSGGETQYF

d_gene: -
abundance: few
v_gene: TRBV18
j_gene: TRBJ1-5
CDR3nt: TGTGCCAGCCCACTGGGCCAGCCCCAGCATTTT
CDR3aa: CASPLGQPQHF

d_gene: -
abundance: -
v_gene: TRBV6-2/TRBV6-3
j_gene: TRBJ1-2
CDR3nt: TGTGCCAGCAGTGCCGACCGCTATGGCTACACCTTC
CDR3aa: CASSADRYGYTF

d_gene: TRBD1
abundance: many
v_gene: TRBV6-1
j_gene: TRBJ2-7
CDR3nt: TGTGCCAGCCGAAAACTTGTCTCACCCCAGACAGGGATCGAGCAGTACTTC
CDR3aa: CASRKLVSPQTGIEQYF

d_gene: TRBD2
abundance: many
v_gene: TRBV20-1
j_gene: TRBJ2-7
CDR3nt: TGCAGTGCTACCCCATTAGCGGGGACTTACGAGCAGTACTTC
CDR3aa: CSATPLAGTYEQYF

d_gene: -
abundance: many
v_gene: TRBV10-3
j_gene: TRBJ1-5
CDR3nt: TGTGCCATCATATCATCGGGGGGCAAGCGGCAGCCCCAGCATTTT
CDR3aa: CAIISSGGKRQPQHF

d_gene: -
abundance: few
v_gene: TRBV6-5
j_gene: TRBJ2-3
CDR3nt: TGTGCCAGCACCCGGACCCAAAGCACAGATACGCAGTATTTT
CDR3aa: CASTRTQSTDTQYF

d_gene: -
abundance: few
v_gene: TRBV14
j_gene: TRBJ2-2
CDR3nt: TGTGCCAGCAGCCAAGTATTCCAGAGAAACACCGGGGAGCTGTTTTTT
CDR3aa: CASSQVFQRNTGELFF

d_gene: -
abundance: many
v_gene: TRBV3-1
j_gene: TRBJ1-1
CDR3nt: TGTGCCAGCAGCCAAAGGGACCTGAACACTGAAGCTTTCTTT
CDR3aa: CASSQRDLNTEAFF

d_gene: TRBD2
abundance: -
v_gene: TRBV18
j_gene: TRBJ2-5
CDR3nt: TGTGCCAGCTCGCCTCGGGGGGGCGCGGAGACCCAGTACTTC
CDR3aa: CASSPRGGAETQYF

d_gene: TRBD1
abundance: once
v_gene: TRBV6-2/TRBV6-3
j_gene: TRBJ2-7
CDR3nt: TGTGCCAGCAGTGAAGACGGGACAGGGTACCACGAGCAGTACTTC
CDR3aa: CASSEDGTGYHEQYF

d_gene: -
abundance: few
v_gene: TRBV15
j_gene: TRBJ2-5
CDR3nt: TGTGCCACCAGCAGCAGACGGGCTTGGCAAGAGACCCAGTACTTC
CDR3aa: CATSSRRAWQETQYF

d_gene: -
abundance: many
v_gene: TRBV5-6
j_gene: TRBJ1-1
CDR3nt: TGTGCCAGCAGCTTTGCCGGGAGCACTGAAGCTTTCTTT
CDR3aa: CASSFAGSTEAFF

d_gene: TRBD1
abundance: many
v_gene: TRBV12-3/TRBV12-4
j_gene: TRBJ1-5
CDR3nt: TGTGCCAGCAGTACAGGGGGCCCCGTTTCGCCCCAGCATTTT
CDR3aa: CASSTGGPVSPQHF

d_gene: TRBD1
abundance: few
v_gene: TRBV5-1
j_gene: TRBJ1-2
CDR3nt: TGCGCCAGCAGCTTGAGTCGGGGAACTGGGACAGGCAATAACTATGGCTACACCTTC
CDR3aa: CASSLSRGTGTGNNYGYTF

d_gene: -
abundance: few
v_gene: TRBV7-2
j_gene: TRBJ1-2
CDR3nt: TGTGCCAGCAGCTTAGTGGCAGGGAACTATGGCTACACCTTC
CDR3aa: CASSLVAGNYGYTF

d_gene: TRBD1
abundance: few
v_gene: TRBV6-1
j_gene: TRBJ2-7
CDR3nt: TGTGCCAGCAGTGACAGGGGGATGAGGGGCGAGCAGTACTTC
CDR3aa: CASSDRGMRGEQYF

d_gene: TRBD1
abundance: -
v_gene: TRBV29-1
j_gene: TRBJ2-2
CDR3nt: TGCAGCGTCGCACAGGGGATAACCGGGGAGCTGTTTTTT
CDR3aa: CSVAQGITGELFF

d_gene: TRBD2
abundance: -
v_gene: TRBV20-1
j_gene: TRBJ2-3
CDR3nt: TGCAGTGCTAGTTTACAAGCGGGGGGCCCTAGCACAGATACGCAGTATTTT
CDR3aa: CSASLQAGGPSTDTQYF

d_gene: -
abundance: many
v_gene: TRBV20-1
j_gene: TRBJ1-2
CDR3nt: TGCAGTGCTGTTACAGGGAACTATGGCTACACCTTC
CDR3aa: CSAVTGNYGYTF

d_gene: TRBD1
abundance: many
v_gene: TRBV7-9
j_gene: TRBJ2-7
CDR3nt: TGTGCCAGCAGCAGACCGGACCCGGGACAGAAACGGGACGAGCAGTACTTC
CDR3aa: CASSRPDPGQKRDEQYF

d_gene: TRBD1
abundance: -
v_gene: TRBV7-9
j_gene: TRBJ1-6
CDR3nt: TGTGCCAGCAGCGAACAGACAGGGGGAAATTCACCCCTCCACTTT
CDR3aa: CASSEQTGGNSPLHF

d_gene: -
abundance: few
v_gene: TRBV9
j_gene: TRBJ2-1
CDR3nt: TGTGCCAGCAGCGTAGGGGGGAACTCCTACAATGAGCAGTTCTTC
CDR3aa: CASSVGGNSYNEQFF

d_gene: TRBD1
abundance: -
v_gene: TRBV6-1
j_gene: TRBJ2-4
CDR3nt: TGTGCCAGCAGCCCAATCCGAGGCTCCGGGACAGTGGGCAAAAACATTCAGTACTTC
CDR3aa: CASSPIRGSGTVGKNIQYF

d_gene: TRBD1
abundance: -
v_gene: TRBV6-1
j_gene: TRBJ2-1
CDR3nt: TGTGCCGGCAGTCTGGGACAGGGTAGCTATGAGCAGTTCTTC
CDR3aa: CAGSLGQGSYEQFF

d_gene: -
abundance: -
v_gene: TRBV12-3/TRBV12-4
j_gene: TRBJ2-6
CDR3nt: TGTGCCAGCAGTTTCGTGGCTGGGGCCAACGTCCTGACTTTC
CDR3aa: CASSFVAGANVLTF

d_gene: TRBD1
abundance: few
v_gene: TRBV20-1
j_gene: TRBJ1-6
CDR3nt: TGCAGTGCTATCAGGACAGGGAATTCACCCCTCCACTTT
CDR3aa: CSAIRTGNSPLHF

d_gene: -
abundance: few
v_gene: TRBV7-9
j_gene: TRBJ1-5
CDR3nt: TGTGCCAGCAGCGGATCGGACAGCTTTCTTAGCAATCAGCCCCAGCATTTT
CDR3aa: CASSGSDSFLSNQPQHF

d_gene: -
abundance: many
v_gene: TRBV18
j_gene: TRBJ2-1
CDR3nt: TGTGCCAGCTCAGCTACTCCTACCAATGAGCAGTTCTTC
CDR3aa: CASSATPTNEQFF

d_gene: TRBD2
abundance: -
v_gene: TRBV10-1
j_gene: TRBJ2-5
CDR3nt: TGCGCCAGCAGCCCGGGAGGGCCCCAAGAGACCCAGTACTTC
CDR3aa: CASSPGGPQETQYF

d_gene: TRBD1
abundance: -
v_gene: TRBV5-8
j_gene: TRBJ2-2
CDR3nt: TGTGCCAGCAGCCGATGGACAGGTGGAAACTCCGGGGAGCGGTTTTTT
CDR3aa: CASSRWTGGNSGERFF

d_gene: -
abundance: medium-sized
v_gene: TRBV6-5
j_gene: TRBJ2-3
CDR3nt: TGTGCCAGCAGGCCCACTAGGGTTAGCGCAGATACGCAGTATTTT
CDR3aa: CASRPTRVSADTQYF

d_gene: -
abundance: -
v_gene: TRBV7-9
j_gene: TRBJ2-1
CDR3nt: TGTGCCAGCAGCCCCCACCGAGGACCCTCCTCCTACAATGAGCAGTTCTTC
CDR3aa: CASSPHRGPSSYNEQFF

d_gene: -
abundance: -
v_gene: TRBV20-1
j_gene: TRBJ2-2
CDR3nt: TGCAGTGCTAGAGATTGGTCAGGCCGGGAGCTGTTTTTT
CDR3aa: CSARDWSGRELFF

d_gene: -
abundance: many
v_gene: TRBV7-9
j_gene: TRBJ2-7
CDR3nt: TGTGCCAGCCAAACAGGGTCCTACGAGCAGTACTTC
CDR3aa: CASQTGSYEQYF

d_gene: -
abundance: few
v_gene: TRBV30
j_gene: TRBJ2-1
CDR3nt: TGTGCCTGGAGTATGAGGCAGGGTCATAGTGAGCAGTTCTTC
CDR3aa: CAWSMRQGHSEQFF

d_gene: TRBD1
abundance: few
v_gene: TRBV27
j_gene: TRBJ1-1
CDR3nt: TGTGCCAGCAGTCGGGACAGGATTAACACTGAAGCTTTCTTT
CDR3aa: CASSRDRINTEAFF

d_gene: TRBD2
abundance: -
v_gene: TRBV6-1
j_gene: TRBJ2-1
CDR3nt: TGTGCCACCACCGGGACTAGCGGTTATGAGCAGTTCTTC
CDR3aa: CATTGTSGYEQFF

d_gene: TRBD1
abundance: many
v_gene: TRBV7-2
j_gene: TRBJ1-4
CDR3nt: TGTGCCAGCAGCTCTATGACAGGGTGGGCAACTAATGAAAAACTGTTTTTT
CDR3aa: CASSSMTGWATNEKLFF

d_gene: -
abundance: many
v_gene: TRBV5-4
j_gene: TRBJ2-7
CDR3nt: TGTGCCAGCAGCCAACAGACGGACGAGCAGTACTTC
CDR3aa: CASSQQTDEQYF

d_gene: -
abundance: few
v_gene: TRBV4-1
j_gene: TRBJ2-7
CDR3nt: TGCGCCAGCAGCCAAGGCCGAGGTCCCTACGAGCAGTACTTC
CDR3aa: CASSQGRGPYEQYF

d_gene: TRBD2
abundance: many
v_gene: TRBV7-2
j_gene: TRBJ2-7
CDR3nt: TGTGCCAGCAGCTTAGAGGCAGGGAGGGCCTACGAGCAGTACTTC
CDR3aa: CASSLEAGRAYEQYF